This T cell receptor (beta chain) was recorded in a study of glioma-infiltrating T cells. Amplification of TCR alpha and beta CDR3 regions from RNA used iRepertoire nested multiplex PCR. TCRdb redid the calling of the multiplex PCR reads with MiXCR, one entry per CDR3 protein. The profile covers about 130,000 distinct CDR3 sequences, with roughly 25% appearing a single time and 15% taken by the ten largest. Worth noting for this clonotype: Its antigen is unknown. Its ends do not fully match the called genes, so a read error is possible.

Study results and limitations: Above-expected tissue-blood divergence occurred in all gliomas, most in low-grade ones.

The specimen was glioma tissue, nonneoplastic brain tissue, or PBMCs (not recorded which). The TCR was taken from a human donor with low-grade glioma or glioblastoma, undergoing nonglioma brain surgery, or in good health (not recorded which).

CDR3 DNA sequence: TGCGCCCGCAGCACCGGAACAGTGAACACTGAAGCTTTCTTT. This gives the protein CARSTGTVNTEAFF. The chain uses TRBV5-1 and TRBJ1-1; unclear D gene. The CDR3 covers 14 residues. Germline values: CDR1 SGHRS, CDR2 YFSETQ.